The 10 T cell receptor beta chains listed next were all sequenced from one sample in a study of shared clonotypes between healthy human individuals (dated by TCRdb to the early 2020s). Libraries were made using the immunoSEQ multiplex PCR assay. Imported from immuneACCESS, the table was reduced by TCRdb to in-frame sequences with V and J called. These copies leave out some clones; in studies compared against another copy, an unresolved V gene accounts for under half, and the cause of the remainder is not known. The sample data list over a million clones, and around 98% of these were observed just once. The ten largest clones take up about 0.42% of the sample. Source material: naive CD4+ T cells sorted from blood. Per the publication, the cell subset or site label means: CD45RA+ positively selected. The receptor source for this set is a man in his thirties or forties in good health.

This chain links TRBV7-9 with TRBJ1-5; D call uncertain. V shed 5 bases and J shed 3 bases, with 14 bases lying between them. In germline, CDR1 is SEHNR, CDR2 FQNEAQ (reference sequence). The CDR3 covers 15 residues. The DNA for the CDR3 is TGTGCCAGCAGCGAATCTGGGTGGCCCAATCAGCCCCAGCATTTT. Translating gives CASSESGWPNQPQHF.

The rearrangement uses TRBV5-1 and TRBJ2-7; 7 nucleotides align to TRBD1. Germline V gene lookup returns CDR1 SGHRS and CDR2 YFSETQ. Losses at the gene ends were 0 bases for V and 2 bases for J; bases not matched to a gene: 8. CDR3 length: 16 amino acids. The CDR3 DNA reads TGCGCCAGCAGCTTGGGAGGGACAGTGGACACCTACGAGCAGTACTTC. Translated: CASSLGGTVDTYEQYF.

V usage is TRBV5-1 and J usage is TRBJ2-1, with TRBD2 matching 10 bases. The trim removed 4 bases at V and 7 bases at J, leaving 8 bases unmatched. In germline, CDR1 is SGHRS, CDR2 YFSETQ. The CDR3 extends over 15 amino acids. The CDR3: CASSPGLAEGNEQFF. CDR3 DNA: TGCGCCAGCAGCCCTGGACTAGCGGAGGGGAATGAGCAGTTCTTC.

The chain carries TRBV28 and TRBJ2-5; tentative D call: TRBD2 (6 bases). The CDR3 loop spans 16 amino acids. Per the germline V gene, CDR1 is MDHEN and CDR2 is SYDVKM. Trimming stripped 2 bases from V and 5 bases from J, with 18 bases between. Written as DNA, the CDR3 is TGTGCCAGCAGTTTACCTCCGGGACTCCTAGGGGAGACCCAGTACTTC. It yields the protein CASSLPPGLLGETQYF.

The chain has TRBV7-2 and TRBJ2-1, with 11 bases lining up with TRBD2. Germline V lookup: CDR1 SGHTA, CDR2 FQGNSA. Germline trimming cut 5 bases from V and 15 bases from J; bases unmatched to any gene: 12. The CDR3 consists of 14 residues. For the CDR3, the DNA is TGTGCCAGCAGCCGGGGACTAGCGGTGAGAGCACCGTTCTTC. Translated: CASSRGLAVRAPFF.

The V gene is TRBV10-1, the J gene TRBJ2-1, with D possibly being TRBD1 (5 bases). Germline CDR1 WNHNN, CDR2 SYGVQD (reference sequence). The CDR3 extends over 16 amino acids. Trimming stripped 0 bases from V and 5 bases from J, with 14 bases between. The DNA of the CDR3 is TGCGCCAGCAGTGAGTCCCCCAGGGCCGCCGACAATGAGCAGTTCTTC. This translates into CASSESPRAADNEQFF.

This rearrangement joins TRBV18 to TRBJ2-7, with 8 nucleotides matching TRBD1. The V gene end was trimmed by 4 bases and the J gene end by 3 bases; junction bases not matched to a gene: 5. The CDR3 contains 14 residues. Germline CDR1 and CDR2: KGHSH and LQKENI. The CDR3 DNA reads TGTGCCAGCTCACAAGACAGGGGTGGCTACGAGCAGTACTTC. This translates into CASSQDRGGYEQYF.

The chain has TRBV10-1 and TRBJ2-3; TRBD1 might be the D (5 bases). The CDR3 is made up of 14 amino acids. Germline loops: CDR1 WNHNN, CDR2 SYGVQD (reference sequence). V was clipped by 2 bases and J by 0 bases, with 6 bases between them. The CDR3 DNA reads as TGCGCCAGCAGTGAGGCAGGGAGCACAGATACGCAGTATTTT. This gives the protein CASSEAGSTDTQYF.

V is TRBV5-8 and J is TRBJ2-6; D could derive from TRBD1 or TRBD2 (5 bases each). The CDR3 runs 13 residues. CDR1 and CDR2 from the germline V gene are SGHTS and YDEGEE. The V end was cut by 4 bases, the J end by 6 bases, with 8 bases between. CDR3 sequence (DNA): TGTGCCAGCAGCCTCGGGGCGGCCAACGTCCTGACTTTC. It is translated as CASSLGAANVLTF.

V gene TRBV27 combines with J gene TRBJ2-7, with D maybe TRBD1 (6 bases). The CDR3 has 15 residues. Germline V gene data show CDR1 as MNHEY and CDR2 as SMNVEV (reference sequence). V was cut by 2 bases and J by 3 bases, with 14 bases left in between. CDR3 sequence reads: CASSLAYRDDYEQYF. CDR3 in DNA: TGTGCCAGCAGTTTAGCTTACAGGGATGACTACGAGCAGTACTTC.